This record covers a single T cell receptor beta chain. Its antigen remains unidentified. The sample comes from a study of glioma-infiltrating T cells. Amplification of TCR alpha and beta CDR3 regions from RNA used iRepertoire nested multiplex PCR. One entry per CDR3 protein, called by TCRdb with MiXCR from the multiplex PCR reads. The repertoire consists of over 140,000 distinct CDR3 sequences, with around 40% occurring once and the leading ten covering roughly 20%. The germline V and J ends were trimmed by 0 bases and 5 bases, with 14 bases remaining between them. There are 15 residues in the CDR3. Looked up from germline, CDR1 is DFQATT and CDR2 is SNEGSKA (reference sequence). Points from the study as a whole: Tissue and blood shared very few CDR3 sequences. Tissue-blood divergence was below expectation in non-neoplastic patients, above in gliomas.

Input material: glioma tissue, nonneoplastic brain tissue, or PBMCs (not recorded which). The source is a human donor with low-grade glioma or glioblastoma, undergoing nonglioma brain surgery, or in good health (not recorded which). This chain uses TRBV20-1 with TRBJ1-5; a weak D match, TRBD1 (6 bases). CDR3 amino acids: CSARDDTGYYQPQHF. Here the CDR3 DNA reads TGCAGTGCTAGAGATGACACAGGGTACTATCAGCCCCAGCATTTT.